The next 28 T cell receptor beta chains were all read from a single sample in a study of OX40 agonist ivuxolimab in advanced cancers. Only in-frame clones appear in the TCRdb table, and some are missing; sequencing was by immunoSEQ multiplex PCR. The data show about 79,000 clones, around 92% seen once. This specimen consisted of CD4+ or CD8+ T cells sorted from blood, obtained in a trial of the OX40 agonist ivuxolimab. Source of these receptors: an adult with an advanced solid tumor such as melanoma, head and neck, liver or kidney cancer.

The CDR3 loop reads CSVTRTGEETQYF. For the CDR3, the DNA is TGCAGCGTTACCCGGACAGGGGAGGAGACCCAGTACTTC. The chain joins TRBV29-1 to TRBJ2-5, with 9 positions matching TRBD1. The V and J ends lost 5 bases and 5 bases, in that order; junction bases with no gene match: 6. Germline V gene lookup returns CDR1 SQVTM and CDR2 ANQGSEA. The CDR3 runs 13 residues.

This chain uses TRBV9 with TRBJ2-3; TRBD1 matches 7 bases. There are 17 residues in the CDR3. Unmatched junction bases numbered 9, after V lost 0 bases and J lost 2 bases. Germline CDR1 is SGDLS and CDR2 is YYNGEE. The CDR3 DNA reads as TGTGCCAGCAGCGTAGGGCAACACAGGGGTCACACAGATACGCAGTATTTT. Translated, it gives CASSVGQHRGHTDTQYF.

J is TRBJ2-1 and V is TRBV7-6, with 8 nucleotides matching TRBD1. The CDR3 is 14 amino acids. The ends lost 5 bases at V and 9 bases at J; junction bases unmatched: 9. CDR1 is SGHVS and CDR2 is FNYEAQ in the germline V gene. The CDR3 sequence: CASSPPQGGIEQFF. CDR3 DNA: TGTGCCAGCAGCCCCCCACAGGGGGGTATTGAGCAGTTCTTC.

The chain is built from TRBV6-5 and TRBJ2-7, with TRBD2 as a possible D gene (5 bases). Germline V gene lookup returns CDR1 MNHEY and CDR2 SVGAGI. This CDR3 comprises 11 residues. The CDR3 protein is CLKAEIYEQYF. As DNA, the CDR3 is TGTCTCAAAGCGGAGATCTACGAGCAGTACTTC.

CDR3 amino acids: CAISEAGGAYGYTF. The DNA for the CDR3 is TGTGCCATCAGTGAGGCAGGGGGTGCCTATGGCTACACCTTC. The V and J genes are TRBV10-3 and TRBJ1-2, with TRBD1 identical over 7 bases. The CDR3 covers 14 residues. The J segment lost 4 bases and the V segment lost 2 bases, leaving 4 bases of the junction unmatched. Germline CDR1 and CDR2: ENHRY and SYGVKD.

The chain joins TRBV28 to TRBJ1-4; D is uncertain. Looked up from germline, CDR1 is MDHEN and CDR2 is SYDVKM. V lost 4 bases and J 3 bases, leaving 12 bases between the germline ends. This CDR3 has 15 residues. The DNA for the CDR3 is TGTGCCAGCAGTTCCGATCTGGAGGCTAATGAAAAACTGTTTTTT. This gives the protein CASSSDLEANEKLFF.

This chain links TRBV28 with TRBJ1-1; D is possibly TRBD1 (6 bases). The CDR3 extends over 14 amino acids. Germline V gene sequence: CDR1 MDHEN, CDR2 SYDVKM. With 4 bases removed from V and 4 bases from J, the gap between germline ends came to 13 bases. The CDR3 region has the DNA TGTGCCAGCAGTTGGTTTGGAGGGGGCACTGAAGCTTTCTTT. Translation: CASSWFGGGTEAFF.

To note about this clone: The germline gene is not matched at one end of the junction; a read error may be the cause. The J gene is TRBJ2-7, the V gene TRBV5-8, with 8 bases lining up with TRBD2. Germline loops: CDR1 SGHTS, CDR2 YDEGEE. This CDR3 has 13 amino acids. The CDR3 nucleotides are TGTGCCAGCAGCTTGAGGTCAAGCGGGAGTCAGCACTTC. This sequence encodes CASSLRSSGSQHF.

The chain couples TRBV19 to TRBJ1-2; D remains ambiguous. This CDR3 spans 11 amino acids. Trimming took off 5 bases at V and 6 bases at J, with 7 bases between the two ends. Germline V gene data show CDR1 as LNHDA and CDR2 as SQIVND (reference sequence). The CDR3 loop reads CASSGVHGYTF. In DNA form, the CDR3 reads TGTGCCAGTAGTGGGGTACATGGCTACACCTTC.

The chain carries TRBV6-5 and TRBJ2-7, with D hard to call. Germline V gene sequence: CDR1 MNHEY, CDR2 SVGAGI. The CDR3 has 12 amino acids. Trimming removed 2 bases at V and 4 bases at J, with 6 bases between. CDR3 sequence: CASSYVGYEQYF. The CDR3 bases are TGTGCCAGCAGTTACGTCGGATACGAGCAGTACTTC.

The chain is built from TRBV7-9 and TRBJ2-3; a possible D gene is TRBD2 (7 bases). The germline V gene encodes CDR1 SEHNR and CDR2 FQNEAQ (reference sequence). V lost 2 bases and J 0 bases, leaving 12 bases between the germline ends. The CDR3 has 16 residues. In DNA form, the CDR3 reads TGTGCCAGCAGCTTATCGCGGGGGCAAAGCACAGATACGCAGTATTTT. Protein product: CASSLSRGQSTDTQYF.

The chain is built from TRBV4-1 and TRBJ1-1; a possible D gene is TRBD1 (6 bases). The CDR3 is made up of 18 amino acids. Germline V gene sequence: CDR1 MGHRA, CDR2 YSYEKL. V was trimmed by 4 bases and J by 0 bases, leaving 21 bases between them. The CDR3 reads CASSRPQGSLTMNTEAFF. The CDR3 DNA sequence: TGCGCCAGCAGCCGACCACAGGGTTCCCTGACAATGAACACTGAAGCTTTCTTT.

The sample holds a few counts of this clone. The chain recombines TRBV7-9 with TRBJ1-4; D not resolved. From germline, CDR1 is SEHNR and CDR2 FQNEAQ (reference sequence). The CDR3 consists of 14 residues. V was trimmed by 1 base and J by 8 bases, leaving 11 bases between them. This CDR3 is CASSLGQVNEKLFF. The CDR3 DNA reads TGTGCCAGCAGCTTAGGGCAGGTGAACGAAAAACTGTTTTTT.

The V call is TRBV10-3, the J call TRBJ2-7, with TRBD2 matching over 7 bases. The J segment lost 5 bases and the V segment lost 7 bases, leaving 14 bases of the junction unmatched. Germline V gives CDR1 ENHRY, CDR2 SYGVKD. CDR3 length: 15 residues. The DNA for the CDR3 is TGTGCCATCAAAGAGGGCGGGAGCGAGTCCGACGAGCAGTACTTC. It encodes CAIKEGGSESDEQYF.

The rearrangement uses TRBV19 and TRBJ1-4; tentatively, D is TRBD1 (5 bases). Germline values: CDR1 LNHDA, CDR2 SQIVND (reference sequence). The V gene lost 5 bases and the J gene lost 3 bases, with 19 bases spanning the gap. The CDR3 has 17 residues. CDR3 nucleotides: TGTGCCAGTAGTCCGACCGGGACCCAGGGATCTAATGAAAAACTGTTTTTT. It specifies CASSPTGTQGSNEKLFF. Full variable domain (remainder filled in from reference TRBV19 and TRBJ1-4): DGGITQSPKYLFRKEGQNVTLSCEQNLNHDAMYWYRQDPGQGLRLIYYSQIVNDFQKGDIAEGYSVSREKKESFPLTVTSAQKNPTAFYLCASSPTGTQGSNEKLFFGSGTQLSVL.

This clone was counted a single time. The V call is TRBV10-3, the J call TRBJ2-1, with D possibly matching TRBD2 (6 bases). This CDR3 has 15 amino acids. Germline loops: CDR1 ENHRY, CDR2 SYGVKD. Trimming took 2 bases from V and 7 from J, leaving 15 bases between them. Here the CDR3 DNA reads TGTGCCATCAGTGAGCCGCGGGGTGGGGCGAATGAGCAGTTCTTC. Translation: CAISEPRGGANEQFF.

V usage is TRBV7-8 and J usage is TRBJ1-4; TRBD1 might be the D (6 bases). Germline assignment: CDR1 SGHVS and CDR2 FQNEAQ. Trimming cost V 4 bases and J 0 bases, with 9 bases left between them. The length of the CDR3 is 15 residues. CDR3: CASSSRTATNEKLFF. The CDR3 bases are TGTGCCAGCAGCTCAAGGACAGCAACTAATGAAAAACTGTTTTTT.

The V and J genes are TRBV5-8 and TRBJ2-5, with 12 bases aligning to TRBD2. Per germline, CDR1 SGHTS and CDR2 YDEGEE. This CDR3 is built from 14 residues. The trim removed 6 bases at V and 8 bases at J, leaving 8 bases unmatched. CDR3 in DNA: TGTGCCAGCATCCAGACTAGCGGGAGTCCCACCCAGTACTTC. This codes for CASIQTSGSPTQYF. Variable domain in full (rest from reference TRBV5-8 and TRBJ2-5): EAGVTQSPTHLIKTRGQQATLRCSPISGHTSVYWYQQALGLGLQFLLWYDEGEERNRGNFPPRFSGRQFPNYSSELNVNALELEDSALYLCASIQTSGSPTQYFGPGTRLLVL.

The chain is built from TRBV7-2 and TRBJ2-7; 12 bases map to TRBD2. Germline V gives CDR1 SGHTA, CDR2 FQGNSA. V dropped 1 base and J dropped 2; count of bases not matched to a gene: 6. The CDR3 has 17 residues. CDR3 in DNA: TGTGCCAGCAGCTTAGTCGGCCTAGCGGGAGGGACCTACGAGCAGTACTTC. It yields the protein CASSLVGLAGGTYEQYF.

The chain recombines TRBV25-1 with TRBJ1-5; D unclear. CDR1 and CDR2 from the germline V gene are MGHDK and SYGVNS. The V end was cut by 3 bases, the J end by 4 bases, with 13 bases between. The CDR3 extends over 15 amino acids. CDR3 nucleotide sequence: TGTGCCAGCAGTGACAACCCAGTCGGGAATCAGCCCCAGCATTTT. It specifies CASSDNPVGNQPQHF.

For the CDR3, the DNA is TGTGCCAGCAGTGAAGAGGCAACTAATGAAAAACTGTTTTTT. This codes for CASSEEATNEKLFF. The V gene is TRBV2, the J gene TRBJ1-4; D gene uncertain. V lost 1 base and J 0 bases, leaving 3 bases between the germline ends. CDR1 SNHLY and CDR2 FYNNEI come from the germline V gene. The CDR3 has 14 residues.

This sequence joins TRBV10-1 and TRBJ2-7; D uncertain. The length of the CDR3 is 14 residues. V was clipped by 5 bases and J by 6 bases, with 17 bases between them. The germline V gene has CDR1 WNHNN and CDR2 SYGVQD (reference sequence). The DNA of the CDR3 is TGCGCCAGCAGTTTATCCTACCGGATTCTCGAGCAGTACTTC. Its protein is CASSLSYRILEQYF.

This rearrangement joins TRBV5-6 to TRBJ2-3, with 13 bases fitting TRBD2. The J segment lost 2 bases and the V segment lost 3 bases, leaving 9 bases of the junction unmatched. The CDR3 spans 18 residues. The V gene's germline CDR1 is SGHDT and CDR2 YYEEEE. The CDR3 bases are TGTGCCAGCAGCTGGGATTACGGACTAGCGGGAGTCACAGATACGCAGTATTTT. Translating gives CASSWDYGLAGVTDTQYF.

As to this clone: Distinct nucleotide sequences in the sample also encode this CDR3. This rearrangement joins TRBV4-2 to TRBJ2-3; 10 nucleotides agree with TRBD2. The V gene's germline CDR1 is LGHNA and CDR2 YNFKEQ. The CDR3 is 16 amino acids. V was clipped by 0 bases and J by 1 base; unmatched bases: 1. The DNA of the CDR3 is TGTGCCAGCAGCCAAGATCTAGCGGGGGGCACAGATACGCAGTATTTT. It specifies CASSQDLAGGTDTQYF.

CDR3 coding DNA: TGCGCCAGCAGCCGTGACAGGGACGCTGAAGCTTTCTTT. Encoded protein: CASSRDRDAEAFF. This rearrangement joins TRBV5-1 to TRBJ1-1; 7 positions match TRBD1. V was clipped by 4 bases and J by 6 bases; unmatched bases: 6. The CDR3 covers 13 residues. The germline V gene encodes CDR1 SGHRS and CDR2 YFSETQ. The variable domain in full, with the rest retrieved from reference TRBV5-1 and TRBJ1-1, is KAGVTQTPRYLIKTRGQQVTLSCSPISGHRSVSWYQQTPGQGLQFLFEYFSETQRNKGNFPGRFSGRQFSNSRSEMNVSTLELGDSALYLCASSRDRDAEAFFGQGTRLTVV.

The CDR3 is CASGLAVGGVSNQPQHF. CDR3 nucleotide sequence: TGTGCTAGTGGTTTGGCCGTCGGAGGCGTGAGCAATCAGCCCCAGCATTTT. The gene calls are TRBV12-5 and TRBJ1-5, with D hard to call. Trimming cost V 1 base and J 1 base, with 14 bases left between them. CDR3 length equals 17 residues. CDR1 LGHNT and CDR2 FRNRAP come from the germline V gene.

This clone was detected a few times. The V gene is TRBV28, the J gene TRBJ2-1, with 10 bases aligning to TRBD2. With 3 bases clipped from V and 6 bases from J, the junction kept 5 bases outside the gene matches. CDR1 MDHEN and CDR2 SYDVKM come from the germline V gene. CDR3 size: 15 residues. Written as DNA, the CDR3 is TGTGCCAGCAGTTTTATTAGCGGGAGGTTCAATGAGCAGTTCTTC. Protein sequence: CASSFISGRFNEQFF.

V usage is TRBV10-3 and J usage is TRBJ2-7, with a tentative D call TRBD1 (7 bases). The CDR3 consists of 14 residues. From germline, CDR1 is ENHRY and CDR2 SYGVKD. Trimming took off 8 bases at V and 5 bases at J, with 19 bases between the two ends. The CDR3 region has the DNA TGTGCCATCGGAGGGGAGACAGGGCCCAACGAGCAGTACTTC. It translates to CAIGGETGPNEQYF.